This TCR beta chain was profiled in a study of regulatory T cells in long-lasting Graves disease. The germline V and J ends were trimmed by 6 bases and 5 bases, with 13 bases remaining between them. From germline, CDR1 is DFQATT and CDR2 SNEGSKA (reference sequence). The CDR3 sequence is 13 residues long. This clonotype has more than one count but fewer than ten. HTBI primers from iRepertoire and Arm-PCR of CDR3 regions yielded the TCR beta libraries. TCRdb ran MiXCR on the multiplex PCR reads and lists one entry per CDR3 protein. This table has 400,000 to 600,000 distinct CDR3 sequences, around a fifth appearing once. Time point meaning: persistent/refractory GD, antithyroid drugs over 5 years with positive TRAb. With RNA extracted from PBMCs as input, the TCR library was made.

The receptor comes from a female donor with Graves disease. The V and J genes are TRBV20-1 and TRBJ2-2; tentative D call: TRBD2 (6 bases). The specimen was peripheral blood mononuclear cells (PBMCs), collected when the disease was refractory, from a patient treated with antithyroid drugs. The CDR3 loop is CSAPGVGTGELFF. DNA for the CDR3: TGCAGTGCCCCGGGGGTAGGGACCGGGGAGCTGTTTTTT.